The sequence of this T cell receptor beta chain was determined in a study of blood T cell repertoires in COVID-19. Study overall: The origin of the acute and convalescent COVID-19 samples was the United States, Italy and Spain.

The table came from immunoSEQ multiplex PCR; TCRdb's copy has only in-frame clones and leaves some out. The sample shows a few hundred thousand clones, around 87% of them seen only once. CDR3 length: 21 amino acids. V dropped 4 bases and J dropped 3; count of bases not matched to a gene: 17. The germline V gene has CDR1 SGHTA and CDR2 FQGTGA. A COVID-19 case had been met by exposed participants during the 2 weeks before study entry. V is TRBV7-3 and J is TRBJ2-2; TRBD2 matches at 13 bases. The sequence derives from a man younger than 40 who had been exposed to COVID-19. Specimen: PBMCs or T cells enriched from blood (not recorded which). CDR3 DNA: TGTGCCAGCAGCTCAATAGGACTAGCGGGGGCGATCCCACTTCACACCGGGGAGCTGTTTTTT. Translating gives CASSSIGLAGAIPLHTGELFF. Together with reference TRBV7-3 and TRBJ2-2, the CDR3 gives the full variable domain: GAGVSQTPSNKVTEKGKYVELRCDPISGHTALYWYRQSLGQGPEFLIYFQGTGAADDSGLPNDRFFAVRPEGSVSTLKIQRTERGDSAVYLCASSSIGLAGAIPLHTGELFFGEGSRLTVL.